These 22 T cell receptor beta chains came from one sample sequenced in a study of type 1 and type 2 diabetes patients. PCR was run on genomic DNA. The TCR beta CDR3 region was amplified using 30 forward and 13 reverse primers. TCRdb itself ran the multiplex PCR reads through MiXCR, one entry per CDR3 protein. The repertoire holds 270,000 or so distinct CDR3 sequences, roughly 48% seen once, with roughly 13% in the top ten. The specimen was peripheral blood mononuclear cells (PBMCs). Source of these receptors: a man younger than 35 with type 2 diabetes.

About this clonotype: At one end the junction does not follow the germline gene, possibly because of a read error. This chain joins TRBV2 and TRBJ2-3; D uncertain. CDR1 is SNHLY, CDR2 FYNNEI, per germline. The CDR3 loop spans 12 amino acids. The CDR3 spells CASRKSTNTQYF. CDR3 coding DNA: TGTGCCAGCCGAAAAAGCACAAATACGCAGTATTTT.

This rearrangement joins TRBV27 to TRBJ1-1, with D perhaps assigned TRBD1 or TRBD2 (5 bases each). The J call is uncertain, as TRBJ2-1 better fits the DNA end. This CDR3 has 12 amino acids. CDR1 and CDR2 (germline): MNHEY, SMNVEV (reference sequence). The CDR3 is CASSSLGDEQFF. The CDR3 DNA follows: TGTGCCAGCAGTTCCCTTGGGGACGAGCAGTTCTTC.

Only a few counts were recorded for this clonotype. The J gene is TRBJ1-2, the V gene TRBV27, with D maybe TRBD1 (6 bases). Germline V gene lookup returns CDR1 MNHEY and CDR2 SMNVEV (reference sequence). This CDR3 comprises 14 residues. The V and J ends lost 9 bases and 8 bases respectively, with 22 bases between them. CDR3 in amino acids: CASSLNPGVFGYTF. The CDR3 region has the DNA TGTGCCAGTAGCCTTAATCCAGGGGTTTTCGGCTACACCTTC.

The chain links TRBV6-1 to TRBJ2-4; D possibly corresponds to TRBD1 (5 bases). The CDR3 extends over 15 amino acids. From germline, CDR1 is MNHNS and CDR2 SASEGT. V lost 3 bases and J lost 0, with 9 bases in between. This CDR3 reads CASSETDIAKNIQYF. CDR3 bases: TGTGCCAGCAGTGAGACAGACATAGCCAAAAACATTCAGTACTTC.

The genes are TRBV4-3 and TRBJ2-1; 10 bases fit TRBD2. The length of the CDR3 is 15 residues. The junction had 5 bases not matched to a gene; V was cut back by 1 base and J by 8 bases. Germline assignment: CDR1 LGHNA and CDR2 YSLEER. CDR3 protein: CASSQGTSGVYEQFF. CDR3 nucleotide sequence: TGCGCCAGCAGCCAAGGCACTAGCGGGGTGTATGAGCAGTTCTTC.

CDR3 amino acids: CASRRTEVGEQYF. As DNA, the CDR3 is TGTGCCAGCAGACGGACAGAGGTGGGCGAGCAGTACTTC. The rearrangement uses TRBV6-2 or TRBV6-3 and TRBJ2-7, with a tentative D call TRBD1 (6 bases). The V gene's germline CDR1 is MNHEY and CDR2 SVGEGT. V was trimmed by 6 bases and J by 6 bases, leaving 15 bases between them. The CDR3 is 13 residues long.

This clonotype has a handful of counts. V gene TRBV10-2 combines with J gene TRBJ2-1, with D uncertain. This CDR3 comprises 15 residues. Trimming cost V 4 bases and J 4 bases, with 14 bases left between them. Germline V lookup: CDR1 WSHSY, CDR2 SAAADI. The CDR3 sequence is CASSVGSFGYNEQFF. The CDR3 nucleotides read TGCGCCAGCAGTGTCGGGTCCTTCGGGTACAATGAGCAGTTCTTC.

Notes on this clonotype: A much larger clone lies one base from this, so it may be a read error. The chain is built from TRBV10-3 and TRBJ1-4; 8 bases are shared with TRBD1. This CDR3 comprises 14 residues. CDR1 is ENHRY and CDR2 is SYGVKD in the germline V gene. The J segment lost 10 bases and the V segment lost 10 bases, leaving 14 bases of the junction unmatched. The CDR3 DNA sequence: TGTGCCACCTACGAGGGACAGGATCAAGGAAAACTGTTTTTT. Protein product: CATYEGQDQGKLFF.

This chain uses TRBV28 with TRBJ1-1, with a possible D match to TRBD1 (5 bases). Trimming pared 5 bases from V and 3 bases from J, leaving 22 bases between. This CDR3 comprises 17 residues. Germline V gene sequence: CDR1 MDHEN, CDR2 SYDVKM. The CDR3, as DNA: TGTGCCAGCAGTGGCCCGGGACCCATAATGAAGGACACTGAAGCTTTCTTT. This sequence encodes CASSGPGPIMKDTEAFF.

This clonotype was recorded once. V gene TRBV12-3 or TRBV12-4 combines with J gene TRBJ1-6; possible D gene TRBD1, 6 bases. CDR3 size: 16 residues. V lost 5 bases, J lost 14 bases, and 25 bases lay in between. DNA of the CDR3: TGTGCCAGCAGTGCCGGGACACTCTCCCTCCCTAGTACCCTCCACTTT. This codes for CASSAGTLSLPSTLHF.

The CDR3: CASSWGGNEKLFF. CDR3 sequence (DNA): TGTGCCAGCAGCTGGGGTGGTAATGAAAAACTGTTTTTT. The chain employs TRBV7-3 and TRBJ1-4; unclear D gene. The CDR3 runs to 13 residues. The germline V gene encodes CDR1 SGHTA and CDR2 FQGTGA. V gave up 4 bases and J gave up 4 bases, with 7 bases separating them.

The J gene is TRBJ1-5, the V gene TRBV19, with D perhaps matching TRBD1 (5 bases). CDR3 size: 14 residues. Germline lookup yields CDR1 LNHDA and CDR2 SQIVND (reference sequence). Trimming removed 3 bases at V and 5 bases at J, with 11 bases between. The CDR3 loop is CASSISAGHQPQHF. The DNA of the CDR3 is TGTGCCAGTAGTATCTCAGCAGGGCATCAGCCCCAGCATTTT.

The rearrangement links TRBV11-1 to TRBJ2-7; D is ambiguous. Germline V gives CDR1 SGHAT, CDR2 FQDESV (reference sequence). V was cut by 4 bases and J by 0 bases, with 7 bases left in between. The length of the CDR3 is 13 residues. The CDR3 DNA sequence: TGTGCCAGCAGCTCCAAATCCTCCTACGAGCAGTACTTC. Its protein is CASSSKSSYEQYF. The complete variable domain, with remaining parts taken from reference TRBV11-1 and TRBJ2-7, reads EAEVAQSPRYKITEKSQAVAFWCDPISGHATLYWYRQILGQGPELLVQFQDESVVDDSQLPKDRFSAERLKGVDSTLKIQPAELGDSAMYLCASSSKSSYEQYFGPGTRLTVT.

This clonotype was counted only a few times. The chain employs TRBV2 and TRBJ2-5, with D possibly matching TRBD1 (5 bases). Per germline, CDR1 SNHLY and CDR2 FYNNEI. V was clipped by 6 bases and J by 0 bases, with 17 bases between them. CDR3 length: 16 residues. The CDR3 nucleotides are TGTGCCAGCAGCTTAAGGCTGGGGCAGAACCAAGAGACCCAGTACTTC. Translation: CASSLRLGQNQETQYF.

The V gene is TRBV6-6, the J gene TRBJ2-7; the match to TRBD1 covers 7 bases. The junction had 16 bases not matched to a gene; V was cut back by 0 bases and J by 5 bases. This CDR3 is 18 amino acids long. Looked up from germline, CDR1 is MNHNY and CDR2 is SVGAGI (reference sequence). The DNA for the CDR3 is TGTGCCAGCAGTTACTCTTCCCCTTTAGGACAGGAAAGGCACGAGCAGTACTTC. It translates to CASSYSSPLGQERHEQYF.

This clonotype was seen a single time. A single base separates this from a much larger clone, so it may be a read error. This chain joins TRBV2 and TRBJ2-6; tentatively, D is TRBD1 (6 bases). This CDR3 is 18 amino acids long. The germline V gene encodes CDR1 SNHLY and CDR2 FYNNEI. The CDR3 DNA reads TGTACCAGCTGTGACCCGGGACATCCGAGCTCTGGGGCCAACGTCCTGACTTTC. Protein sequence: CTSCDPGHPSSGANVLTF.

This chain uses TRBV2 with TRBJ1-5; weak D call: TRBD1 (5 bases). This CDR3 has 14 residues. V lost 5 bases and J lost 1, with 9 bases in between. Germline loops: CDR1 SNHLY, CDR2 FYNNEI. The CDR3 is CASSRGRSNQPQHF. CDR3 nucleotides: TGTGCCAGCAGTCGGGGACGGAGCAATCAGCCCCAGCATTTT.

The chain couples TRBV11-2 to TRBJ2-7; TRBD2 is a possible D gene (5 bases). V was pared by 1 base and J by 2 bases, with 12 bases between. Germline-derived CDR1 and CDR2 are SGHAT and FQNNGV. This CDR3 region has 15 residues. Here the CDR3 reads CASSLAQVTTYEQYF. The CDR3 bases are TGTGCCAGCAGCTTAGCCCAGGTGACTACCTACGAGCAGTACTTC.

The genes are TRBV25-1 and TRBJ1-3; D not resolved. V was shortened by 3 bases and J by 4 bases, with 10 bases between the two germline ends. This CDR3 is built from 14 residues. Germline V lookup: CDR1 MGHDK, CDR2 SYGVNS. CDR3: CASSDRALGNTIYF. The CDR3 nucleotides read TGTGCCAGCAGTGATCGGGCACTCGGAAACACCATATATTTT.

J is TRBJ1-2 and V is TRBV7-2; possible D gene TRBD1, 5 bases. V was pared by 5 bases and J by 4 bases, with 17 bases between. CDR3 length: 15 residues. The germline gives CDR1 SGHTA, CDR2 FQGNSA. The CDR3 DNA is TGTGCCAGCAGCCCTCTATCCGGGACCAGCTATGGCTACACCTTC. It codes for CASSPLSGTSYGYTF.

The chain uses TRBV7-9 and TRBJ1-1; tentatively, D is TRBD1 (5 bases). Germline V lookup: CDR1 SEHNR, CDR2 FQNEAQ (reference sequence). The CDR3 has 11 amino acids. Trimming took off 6 bases at V and 7 bases at J, with 9 bases between the two ends. The CDR3 nucleotides read TGTGCCAGCAGACCACAGGTTGAAGCTTTCTTT. This encodes CASRPQVEAFF.

The CDR3 loop reads CASRPGGAGGLYEQYF. The CDR3 DNA is TGTGCCAGCAGACCAGGTGGAGCGGGGGGGCTTTACGAGCAGTACTTC. This chain uses TRBV28 with TRBJ2-7, with 10 nucleotides matching TRBD2. The trim removed 6 bases at V and 4 bases at J, leaving 12 bases unmatched. The CDR3 consists of 16 residues. Germline V gives CDR1 MDHEN, CDR2 SYDVKM.